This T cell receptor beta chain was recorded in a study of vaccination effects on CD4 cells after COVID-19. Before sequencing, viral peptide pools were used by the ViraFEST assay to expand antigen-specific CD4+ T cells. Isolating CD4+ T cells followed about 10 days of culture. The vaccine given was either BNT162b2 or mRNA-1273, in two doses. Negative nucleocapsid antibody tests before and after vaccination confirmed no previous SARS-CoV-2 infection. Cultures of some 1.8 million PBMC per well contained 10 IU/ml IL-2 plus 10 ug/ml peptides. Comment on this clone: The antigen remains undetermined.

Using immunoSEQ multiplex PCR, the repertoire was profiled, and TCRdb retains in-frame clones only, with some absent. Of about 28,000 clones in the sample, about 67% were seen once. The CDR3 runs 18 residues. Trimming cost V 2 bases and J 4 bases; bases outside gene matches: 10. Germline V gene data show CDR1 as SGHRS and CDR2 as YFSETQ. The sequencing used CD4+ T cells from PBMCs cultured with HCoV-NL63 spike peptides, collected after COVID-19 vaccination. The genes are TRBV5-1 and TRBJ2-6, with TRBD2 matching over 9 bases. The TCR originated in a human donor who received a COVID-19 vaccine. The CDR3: CASSFARGGLAGANVLTF. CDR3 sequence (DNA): TGCGCCAGCAGCTTTGCGCGGGGGGGCCTGGCAGGGGCCAACGTCCTGACTTTC.